This T cell receptor (beta chain) was profiled in a study of Ad26.COV2.S vaccination and SARS-CoV-2 variants. The treatment: some 20 received Ad26.COV2.S at low or high dose, single or two shots; roughly 5 received placebo; per-sample allocation not given. After the first vaccine or placebo injection, samples were drawn on day 63. Looked up from germline, CDR1 is MNHEY and CDR2 is SMNVEV (reference sequence). The V end was cut by 4 bases, the J end by 0 bases, with 18 bases between. This CDR3 has 18 residues. TCRdb keeps only in-frame clones here, not all; method: immunoSEQ multiplex PCR. The sample includes 330,000 or so clones, under 90% of them seen just once.

This specimen consisted of peripheral blood, obtained in a trial of Ad26.COV2.S vaccine versus placebo. This sequence was found in a person between 18 and 60 years old who received the Ad26.COV2.S COVID-19 vaccine or a placebo. J is TRBJ1-4 and V is TRBV27; possibly TRBD1 for D (5 bases). Here the CDR3 reads CASSSTVPGPTTNEKLFF. CDR3 DNA: TGTGCCAGCAGTTCTACAGTTCCGGGGCCTACAACTAATGAAAAACTGTTTTTT.